Below, 9 T cell receptor beta chains from the same sample are listed, as sequenced in a study of blood T cell repertoires in COVID-19. Assay: immunoSEQ multiplex PCR; the TCRdb copy retains only in-frame clones and omits some. The sample records around 150,000 clones, over 80% being singletons. The material sequenced was peripheral blood. These receptors were taken from a man aged 25-40 years with COVID-19, enrolled during active disease.

This clone was counted only a few times. The chain links TRBV4-3 to TRBJ1-5; 7 bases map to TRBD1. In germline, CDR1 is LGHNA, CDR2 YSLEER. V dropped 0 bases and J dropped 3; count of bases not matched to a gene: 5. The CDR3 spans 16 residues. The CDR3 loop reads CASSQERDSVNQPQHF. For the CDR3, the DNA is TGCGCCAGCAGCCAAGAGAGGGACAGCGTCAATCAGCCCCAGCATTTT.

The chain combines TRBV5-1 with TRBJ1-5, with a weak D call TRBD1 (5 bases). CDR1 and CDR2 from the germline V gene are SGHRS and YFSETQ. With 0 bases removed from V and 0 bases from J, the gap between germline ends came to 7 bases. The CDR3 contains 15 residues. CDR3 in amino acids: CASSLEGYSNQPQHF. DNA of the CDR3: TGCGCCAGCAGCTTGGAGGGGTATAGCAATCAGCCCCAGCATTTT.

V is TRBV20-1 and J is TRBJ1-5; 7 nucleotides line up with TRBD1. There are 11 residues in the CDR3. With V trimmed by 7 bases and J by 7 bases, 4 bases remained unmatched. Germline loops: CDR1 DFQATT, CDR2 SNEGSKA (reference sequence). The CDR3 region has the DNA TGCAGTGTGAACAGGGGCCAGCCCCAGCATTTT. It codes for CSVNRGQPQHF.

The genes are TRBV6-2 or TRBV6-3 and TRBJ2-4; 11 nucleotides agree with TRBD2. Germline CDR1 reads MNHEY; CDR2 reads SVGEGT. The CDR3 is 17 amino acids. V gave up 2 bases and J gave up 4 bases; unmatched junction bases: 7. The CDR3 region has the DNA TGTGCCAGCAGTTACCACCGACTAGCGGGGAATAAAAACATTCAGTACTTC. Translated, it gives CASSYHRLAGNKNIQYF.

This rearrangement joins TRBV19 to TRBJ2-7; tentatively, D is TRBD1 (5 bases). The CDR3 contains 14 residues. V lost 5 bases to trimming and J lost 3 bases, with 14 bases between them. Germline V gene data show CDR1 as LNHDA and CDR2 as SQIVND (reference sequence). CDR3 protein: CASSSQDGIYEQYF. CDR3 sequence (DNA): TGTGCCAGTAGTTCACAGGATGGGATCTACGAGCAGTACTTC.

The V and J genes are TRBV19 and TRBJ1-2; the D is unclear. The CDR3 runs to 14 residues. Germline assignment: CDR1 LNHDA and CDR2 SQIVND (reference sequence). V dropped 5 bases and J dropped 8 bases, with 18 bases sitting between them. The CDR3 bases are TGTGCCAGTAGTGGCTCGGGAAGGATCAGAGGCTACACCTTC. Its translation is CASSGSGRIRGYTF.

This rearrangement joins TRBV7-2 to TRBJ1-1; 12 nucleotides match TRBD1. V was pared by 5 bases and J by 0 bases, with 4 bases of the junction left unmatched. CDR1 is SGHTA and CDR2 is FQGNSA in the germline V gene. CDR3 length equals 16 residues. CDR3 bases: TGTGCCAGCAGCCTAGGGACAGGGGGCTTGAACACTGAAGCTTTCTTT. It translates to CASSLGTGGLNTEAFF.

The chain combines TRBV29-1 with TRBJ1-2; 8 bases are shared with TRBD1. Germline V gives CDR1 SQVTM, CDR2 ANQGSEA. The V segment lost 2 bases and the J segment 7 bases; nucleotides outside the gene matches: 9. The length of the CDR3 is 14 residues. CDR3 sequence: CSVEIGRGLGGYTF. CDR3 in DNA: TGCAGCGTTGAAATCGGCAGGGGGCTTGGTGGCTACACCTTC.

V usage is TRBV30 and J usage is TRBJ1-2, with 8 bases identical to TRBD1. The CDR3 extends over 13 amino acids. The germline CDR1 and CDR2 sequences are GTSNPN and SVGIG (reference sequence). Trimming removed 5 bases from V and 4 bases from J; junction bases left unmatched: 6. In nucleotides, the CDR3 is TGTGCCTGGCGGGACAGGAGTCCCTATGGCTACACCTTC. This sequence encodes CAWRDRSPYGYTF.